This T cell receptor (beta chain) stems from a study of T cell changes during pregnancy in multiple sclerosis (dated by TCRdb to about 2019). The study in broad terms: The study looked at changes in the T cell repertoire across pregnancy in women with multiple sclerosis.

The method was the immunoSEQ multiplex PCR assay. What TCRdb holds here is the immuneACCESS table cut down to in-frame rearrangements. Part of the clones is not present; checked against another copy, under half of the missing clones reflect an unresolved V gene, and the others are unexplained. This sample gives tens of thousands of clones in total; about 95% of them show up just once. Roughly 2.5% of the sample goes to the ten largest clones. From its cysteine to its phenylalanine, the CDR3 spans 12 amino acids. The CDR3 DNA has 36 bases and is translated from base 1. CDR1 is given as SNHLY and CDR2 as FYNNEI, both from the germline V gene. V lost 7 bases and J lost 7 bases, and the count of bases not matched to a germline gene is 1. On this clone itself: This receptor's antigen is unknown. The sample holds no much larger clone one base away, and base qualities are not on file.

The sequence is built from TRBV2 and TRBJ2-1; 10 nucleotides in the junction match TRBD2. Sample: peripheral blood, taken in the third trimester of pregnancy. This receptor was taken from a female donor with multiple sclerosis, enrolled in a pregnancy study. The CDR3 is CASKAGGNEQFF. The nucleotides are TGTGCCAGCAAAGCGGGGGGGAATGAGCAGTTCTTC.